A single sample is the source of the 30 T cell receptor beta chains below, sequenced in a study of shared clonotypes between healthy human individuals. Here immunoSEQ multiplex PCR was the method, and the copy in TCRdb shows in-frame clones only, minus some. The table records about 2.4 million clones, 80% to 95% of them present only once. Sequenced input: naive CD4+ T cells from PBMCs. Subset given: CD45RA+ positively selected. The receptors derive from a man in his late teens or twenties in good health. Some clones in this sample may be carry-over from other donors' samples.

The V gene is TRBV25-1, the J gene TRBJ2-7; the match to TRBD1 covers 8 bases. After removal of 3 bases from V and 1 base from J, the junction contained 2 bases not matched to a gene. The germline CDR1 and CDR2 sequences are MGHDK and SYGVNS. The CDR3 consists of 14 residues. The CDR3 sequence is CASSDGTGSYEQYF. DNA for the CDR3: TGTGCCAGCAGTGATGGGACAGGTTCCTACGAGCAGTACTTC.

This CDR3 reads CASSLRTGTYEQYF. CDR3 sequence (DNA): TGTGCCAGCAGCTTACGGACAGGGACCTACGAGCAGTACTTC. J is TRBJ2-7 and V is TRBV7-8; 8 bases agree with TRBD1. CDR3 length: 14 residues. After removal of 2 bases from V and 2 bases from J, the junction contained 2 bases not matched to a gene. Germline-derived CDR1 and CDR2 are SGHVS and FQNEAQ.

The rearrangement joins TRBV5-4 to TRBJ2-4, with 8 bases lining up with TRBD1. The CDR3 contains 13 residues. The junction had 3 bases not matched to a gene; V was cut back by 4 bases and J by 6 bases. Germline values: CDR1 SGHNT, CDR2 YYREEE (reference sequence). This CDR3 reads CASSSGQGNIQYF. The CDR3 region has the DNA TGTGCCAGCAGCAGTGGACAGGGAAACATTCAGTACTTC. Using reference TRBV5-4 and TRBJ2-4 for the parts outside the CDR3, the full variable domain is ETGVTQSPTHLIKTRGQQVTLRCSSQSGHNTVSWYQQALGQGPQFIFQYYREEENGRGNFPPRFSGLQFPNYSSELNVNALELDDSALYLCASSSGQGNIQYFGAGTRLSVL.

Here the CDR3 DNA reads TGCGCCAGCAGCCAAGCAATCGTCAGAGATAGCAATCAGCCCCAGCATTTT. Protein: CASSQAIVRDSNQPQHF. The rearrangement joins TRBV4-1 to TRBJ1-5, with D uncertain. The CDR3 consists of 17 residues. Germline V lookup: CDR1 MGHRA, CDR2 YSYEKL. Trimming took 1 base from V and 0 from J, leaving 13 bases between them.

This rearrangement joins TRBV11-2 to TRBJ2-1, with 10 bases aligning to TRBD2. V shed 4 bases, J shed 2 bases, and the junction held 5 bases outside the gene matches. The germline CDR1 and CDR2 sequences are SGHAT and FQNNGV. The CDR3 is 16 amino acids. CDR3 bases: TGTGCCAGCAGCTCCCCCGGGACTAGCGCCTACAATGAGCAGTTCTTC. Protein product: CASSSPGTSAYNEQFF.

This chain uses TRBV7-9 with TRBJ1-2; D might be TRBD1 (5 bases). CDR3 length equals 16 residues. Germline-derived CDR1 and CDR2 are SEHNR and FQNEAQ (reference sequence). The V end was cut by 5 bases, the J end by 4 bases, with 20 bases between. For the CDR3, the DNA is TGTGCCAGCAGCGCCCAGACAGAGATTGGGGGCTATGGCTACACCTTC. Protein sequence: CASSAQTEIGGYGYTF. Full variable domain (remainder filled in from reference TRBV7-9 and TRBJ1-2): DTGVSQNPRHKITKRGQNVTFRCDPISEHNRLYWYRQTLGQGPEFLTYFQNEAQLEKSRLLSDRFSAERPKGSFSTLEIQRTEQGDSAMYLCASSAQTEIGGYGYTFGSGTRLTVV.

This clone appeared a single time. The chain uses TRBV4-2 and TRBJ2-5; 10 bases are shared with TRBD1. J lost 6 bases, V lost 5 bases, and 6 bases had no gene match. The CDR3 length is 14 residues. Germline CDR1 is LGHNA and CDR2 is YNFKEQ. CDR3 protein: CASSLTGGAKTQYF. DNA of the CDR3: TGTGCCAGCAGCTTGACAGGGGGCGCAAAGACCCAGTACTTC.

The chain links TRBV11-3 to TRBJ2-3; no firm D call. In germline, CDR1 is SGHNT, CDR2 YENEEA. The germline V and J ends were trimmed by 5 bases and 3 bases, with 12 bases remaining between them. The CDR3 sequence is 14 residues long. CDR3 in amino acids: CASSLGDGTDTQYF. CDR3 bases: TGTGCCAGCAGCCTGGGCGATGGGACAGATACGCAGTATTTT.

The chain has TRBV9 and TRBJ2-7, with 8 bases identical to TRBD2. The CDR3 is made up of 16 amino acids. Germline CDR1 reads SGDLS; CDR2 reads YYNGEE. Trimming took 0 bases from V and 4 from J; bases not matched to a gene: 9. CDR3 amino acids: CASSVASASGLYEQYF. CDR3 coding DNA: TGTGCCAGCAGCGTAGCCTCGGCTAGCGGGCTGTACGAGCAGTACTTC.

The genes are TRBV5-1 and TRBJ1-1, with a tentative D call TRBD1 (5 bases). The germline V gene encodes CDR1 SGHRS and CDR2 YFSETQ. The CDR3 sequence is 14 residues long. V shed 2 bases and J shed 3 bases, with 11 bases lying between them. This CDR3 reads CASSFGTTDTEAFF. CDR3 sequence (DNA): TGCGCCAGCAGCTTCGGGACTACGGACACTGAAGCTTTCTTT.

The V gene is TRBV28, the J gene TRBJ1-2; no clear D gene. V lost 4 bases and J 5 bases, leaving 14 bases between the germline ends. The CDR3 covers 14 residues. CDR1 and CDR2 (germline): MDHEN, SYDVKM. The chain's CDR3 is CASSSLRGYYGYTF. In nucleotides, the CDR3 is TGTGCCAGCAGTTCCCTTCGCGGCTATTATGGCTACACCTTC.

The chain carries TRBV19 and TRBJ1-1, with D possibly being TRBD1 (6 bases). The length of the CDR3 is 15 residues. Trimming removed 7 bases at V and 4 bases at J, with 19 bases between. In germline, CDR1 is LNHDA, CDR2 SQIVND (reference sequence). The chain's CDR3 is CASTALGGFGTEAFF. The CDR3 DNA follows: TGTGCCAGTACCGCACTAGGGGGTTTTGGCACTGAAGCTTTCTTT.

The chain couples TRBV7-3 to TRBJ2-3; tentatively, D is TRBD1 (6 bases). V dropped 4 bases and J dropped 10 bases, with 12 bases sitting between them. This CDR3 has 12 residues. The germline CDR1 and CDR2 sequences are SGHTA and FQGTGA. The CDR3 here is CASSSIGGPQYF. The CDR3 DNA follows: TGTGCCAGCAGCTCAATAGGGGGACCGCAGTATTTT.

The chain recombines TRBV7-2 with TRBJ1-3, with D possibly being TRBD1 (6 bases). Germline lookup yields CDR1 SGHTA and CDR2 FQGNSA. Trimming stripped 1 base from V and 0 bases from J, with 7 bases between. This CDR3 region has 15 residues. The CDR3 loop reads CASSLETGSGNTIYF. The DNA for the CDR3 is TGTGCCAGCAGCTTAGAGACAGGCTCTGGAAACACCATATATTTT.

The DNA of the CDR3 is TGTGCCAGCAGCCCAAGCGCAACCGGGACAGGGACTAACTATGGCTACACCTTC. Translation gives CASSPSATGTGTNYGYTF. The chain recombines TRBV7-2 with TRBJ1-2, with 9 bases matching TRBD1. The CDR3 extends over 18 amino acids. Germline trimming cut 5 bases from V and 0 bases from J; bases unmatched to any gene: 13. CDR1 is SGHTA, CDR2 FQGNSA, per germline.

This clone was detected once. The V and J genes are TRBV5-1 and TRBJ2-5; TRBD1 or TRBD2 may be the D gene (5 bases each). The CDR3 covers 16 residues. The V gene's germline CDR1 is SGHRS and CDR2 YFSETQ. Between the trimmed V and J ends, which lost 1 base and 0 bases, there was a span of 13 bases. CDR3 in DNA: TGCGCCAGCAGCTTGTCGGGACCATCGTACCAAGAGACCCAGTACTTC. It is translated as CASSLSGPSYQETQYF. Drawing the rest from reference TRBV5-1 and TRBJ2-5, the complete variable domain is KAGVTQTPRYLIKTRGQQVTLSCSPISGHRSVSWYQQTPGQGLQFLFEYFSETQRNKGNFPGRFSGRQFSNSRSEMNVSTLELGDSALYLCASSLSGPSYQETQYFGPGTRLLVL.

The CDR3 DNA reads as TGTGCCAGCAGTTCTTACCAGGGATCCTCCTACGAGCAGTACTTC. Translation gives CASSSYQGSSYEQYF. V and J are TRBV7-2 and TRBJ2-7, with TRBD1 as a possible D gene (5 bases). CDR3 length: 15 residues. CDR1 is SGHTA and CDR2 is FQGNSA in the germline V gene. V gave up 6 bases and J gave up 0 bases, with 15 bases separating them. The variable domain in full, completed from reference TRBV7-2 and TRBJ2-7, reads GAGVSQSPSNKVTEKGKDVELRCDPISGHTALYWYRQSLGQGLEFLIYFQGNSAPDKSGLPSDRFSAERTGGSVSTLTIQRTQQEDSAVYLCASSSYQGSSYEQYFGPGTRLTVT.

The rearrangement uses TRBV6-1 and TRBJ1-2; 8 positions agree with TRBD1. CDR1 is MNHNS and CDR2 is SASEGT in the germline V gene. Losses at the gene ends were 6 bases for V and 4 bases for J; bases not matched to a gene: 10. CDR3 length equals 15 residues. The CDR3 loop reads CASRPRQGLSYGYTF. CDR3 DNA sequence: TGTGCCAGCAGACCTAGACAGGGGTTGAGCTATGGCTACACCTTC.

The chain recombines TRBV2 with TRBJ2-7; a weak D match, TRBD2 (6 bases). CDR3 length: 14 residues. With 4 bases removed from V and 0 bases from J, the gap between germline ends came to 10 bases. Germline assignment: CDR1 SNHLY and CDR2 FYNNEI. As DNA, the CDR3 is TGTGCCAGCAGTGTATCCGGGAGCTCCTACGAGCAGTACTTC. Translated, it gives CASSVSGSSYEQYF.

Comments on this clone: Other DNA sequences within the sample encode an identical CDR3. V and J are TRBV4-1 and TRBJ2-1; unclear D gene. V was trimmed by 4 bases and J by 1 base, leaving 5 bases between them. The CDR3 has 13 residues. The germline CDR1 and CDR2 sequences are MGHRA and YSYEKL. The CDR3 DNA reads TGCGCCAGCAGCCGTTCATCCTACAATGAGCAGTTCTTC. Amino acids: CASSRSSYNEQFF.

Of note for this clone: Other DNA sequences within the sample encode an identical CDR3. The genes are TRBV28 and TRBJ2-7; D unclear. The germline gives CDR1 MDHEN, CDR2 SYDVKM. The length of the CDR3 is 12 residues. V shed 4 bases and J shed 1 base, with 5 bases lying between them. The CDR3 loop reads CASSSTSYEQYF. The CDR3 DNA reads as TGTGCCAGCAGTTCAACATCCTACGAGCAGTACTTC.

The J gene is TRBJ2-1, the V gene TRBV5-1, with 8 bases fitting TRBD2. Trimming took 1 base from V and 6 from J; bases not matched to a gene: 9. Germline lookup yields CDR1 SGHRS and CDR2 YFSETQ. The CDR3 sequence is 16 residues long. CDR3: CASSLNRAGGTNEQFF. CDR3 DNA sequence: TGCGCCAGCAGCTTGAATAGGGCGGGAGGTACCAATGAGCAGTTCTTC.

The sample holds a few counts of this clone. The genes are TRBV29-1 and TRBJ1-5; D remains ambiguous. The CDR3 totals 13 residues. Trimming took off 7 bases at V and 6 bases at J, with 16 bases between the two ends. Germline lookup yields CDR1 SQVTM and CDR2 ANQGSEA. The CDR3 DNA reads as TGCAGCGCCGGCTGGGCAGGTGGTCAGCCCCAGCATTTT. Its translation is CSAGWAGGQPQHF.

The count of this clone is one. The chain uses TRBV30 and TRBJ1-2; 8 positions match TRBD1. Germline V gene data show CDR1 as GTSNPN and CDR2 as SVGIG (reference sequence). The ends lost 4 bases at V and 8 bases at J; junction bases unmatched: 9. CDR3 size: 13 residues. Written as DNA, the CDR3 is TGTGCCTGGACAGGGGGCCCTAGCGGGGGCTACACCTTC. Protein sequence: CAWTGGPSGGYTF. Full variable domain (missing parts from reference TRBV30 and TRBJ1-2): SQTIHQWPATLVQPVGSPLSLECTVEGTSNPNLYWYRQAAGRGLQLLFYSVGIGQISSEVPQNLSASRPQDRQFILSSKKLLLSDSGFYLCAWTGGPSGGYTFGSGTRLTVV.

CDR3 DNA: TGTGCCAGCAGTTTTGGGGGACAGGGAGGTAGAGAGACCCAGTACTTC. Translation: CASSFGGQGGRETQYF. V and J are TRBV6-5 and TRBJ2-5; TRBD1 agrees at 9 bases. The junction had 10 bases not matched to a gene; V was cut back by 4 bases and J by 4 bases. Looked up from germline, CDR1 is MNHEY and CDR2 is SVGAGI. The CDR3 spans 16 residues.

Concerning this clone itself: This same CDR3 is encoded by further DNA sequences in the sample. V is TRBV5-1 and J is TRBJ2-5; 16 nucleotides line up with TRBD2. V lost 5 bases, J lost 4 bases, and 8 bases stayed unmatched. This CDR3 contains 17 residues. Germline CDR1 is SGHRS and CDR2 is YFSETQ. CDR3 in DNA: TGCGCCAGCAGTTGGGGACTAGCGGGAGGGCCGGGAGAGACCCAGTACTTC. It yields the protein CASSWGLAGGPGETQYF.

J is TRBJ2-1 and V is TRBV5-1, with D perhaps TRBD2 (6 bases). The CDR3 is 15 residues long. Trimming left V 2 bases short and J 3 bases short, with 12 bases between. In germline, CDR1 is SGHRS, CDR2 YFSETQ. The CDR3 loop is CASSFGVADYNEQFF. As DNA, the CDR3 is TGCGCCAGCAGCTTTGGGGTAGCGGACTACAATGAGCAGTTCTTC.

This clone was counted a single time. The chain links TRBV10-3 to TRBJ1-2; TRBD1 matches at 7 bases. V dropped 5 bases and J dropped 3; count of bases not matched to a gene: 3. The CDR3 spans 13 residues. Germline V gene lookup returns CDR1 ENHRY and CDR2 SYGVKD. The CDR3 DNA follows: TGTGCCATCAGTCCAGGGGGAGACTATGGCTACACCTTC. Its protein product is CAISPGGDYGYTF.

This sequence joins TRBV30 and TRBJ2-3; 11 bases map to TRBD2. The V and J ends lost 2 bases and 4 bases, in that order; junction bases with no gene match: 5. CDR3 length: 15 amino acids. Germline V gives CDR1 GTSNPN, CDR2 SVGIG (reference sequence). In nucleotides, the CDR3 is TGTGCCTGGAGTCGCCTAGCGGGAGGTTCAGATACGCAGTATTTT. Its protein product is CAWSRLAGGSDTQYF.

Note on this clone: The germline gene is not matched at one end of the junction; a read error may be the cause. This chain uses TRBV5-3 with TRBJ1-1; D not certain. TRBV5-3 is an open reading frame, and its role is uncertain. The CDR3 extends over 8 amino acids. DNA of the CDR3: TGTGCCAGAAGATTCGCGGAATTT. Protein: CARRFAEF.